This record covers a single T cell receptor beta chain. Its antigen is currently not known. Per-base quality was not reported, and no clone a single base away is much larger than it. The data were obtained in a study of blood T cell repertoires in COVID-19 (TCRdb year 2020). At the level of the whole study: The collaborator samples originated in the United States, Italy and Spain and spanned the acute and convalescent phases of COVID-19. The material from the prospective study consisted of cDNA or gDNA derived from T cells, B-cell-depleted T cells, or PBMCs. Deeply sampled blood TCRbeta repertoires from subjects exposed to, actively infected with, or recovered from COVID-19 were included in the dataset. The repertoires were made available in a free public database intended to serve as a resource for research on the immune response to SARS-CoV-2. The samples were drawn from two sources: the first 160 participants of the ongoing ImmuneRACE study, and 1,254 subjects contributed by 6 global collaborators. A de-identified subject ID, COVID-19 status, age in years and sex were almost always included in the sample metadata. HLA class I and class II types, where available, came from metadata supplied by the sample provider rather than from assay-based typing. What the authors observed across the whole study: The quantity of clinical and demographic metadata differed by source and by participant and was supplied without curation.

From the germline V gene, CDR1 is MRHNA and CDR2 is SNTAGT. Clipping removes 4 bases from V and 8 bases from J, with 8 as the unmatched junction base count. Counted from cysteine to phenylalanine, this CDR3 has 14 amino acids. Just CDR3 DNA is preserved here, 42 bases in frame from base 1. The collaborating institutions used their own protocols to collect whole blood in K2EDTA tubes. Collaborator samples were shipped for TCRbeta analysis as frozen whole blood, isolated PBMCs, or DNA extracted from either sample type. TCRbeta CDR3 regions were amplified from genomic DNA using the immunoSEQ Assay, a bias-controlled multiplex PCR. On the study's bioinformatics: Nucleated cell counts per sample were estimated from amplification of reference gene primers within the assay. Sequence reads were collapsed and filtered to measure the absolute abundance of every unique TCRbeta CDR3 rearrangement. Productive Simpson clonality was computed per sample as the square root of Simpson's diversity index over productive rearrangements. The table was pulled from immuneACCESS by TCRdb, which kept in-frame rearrangements only. Such tables lose some clones; where checked, under half of the loss comes from unresolved V genes, and the rest has no known cause. Clone size and V and J calls were adopted from that table, with D and trimming inferred from the DNA. In this sample the table shows 80,000 or so clones, over 70% of which occur a single time. In total, the top ten clones hold about 5.7% of the sample.

The rearranged chain carries TRBV6-4 and TRBJ2-1; TRBD1 fits 7 bases in the junction. The clonotype was recovered from a man aged 45-60 years with active or convalescent COVID-19. Sequences were obtained from peripheral blood. This receptor carries the CDR3 CASSVTGERDEQFF. The bases are TGTGCCAGCAGTGTAACAGGGGAAAGGGATGAGCAGTTCTTC.